The rows below give T cell receptor beta chains drawn from one sample of a study of T cell responses to AZD1222 COVID-19 vaccine. TCRdb's table, derived via immunoSEQ multiplex PCR, lists solely in-frame clones and lacks some. The data contain over 150,000 clones, approximately 90% of them singletons. The sample was peripheral blood, taken 28 days after the second AZD1222 dose. These receptors all come from an adult who received the AZD1222 COVID-19 vaccine. Both conserved end residues are part of each CDR3. D genes are given only for firm matches. Some rows have no size entry. The others give once, few or many, or a class for an expanded clone.

V gene	J gene	D gene	clone size	CDR3 protein	CDR3 DNA
TRBV7-9	TRBJ2-7	NA	many	CASSLVGGGEYF	TGTGCCAGCAGTCTTGTGGGCGGCGGAGAGTACTTC
TRBV19	TRBJ2-4	NA	NA	CASRPGGQTFKNIQYF	TGTGCCAGTAGGCCCGGCGGACAGACTTTCAAAAACATTCAGTACTTC
TRBV28	TRBJ2-5	NA	NA	CASSLSGGYQETQYF	TGTGCCAGCAGTTTAAGTGGGGGGTACCAAGAGACCCAGTACTTC
TRBV19	TRBJ1-3	TRBD1	NA	CASTYHRGSSGNTIYF	TGTGCCAGTACCTACCACAGGGGTAGCTCTGGAAACACCATATATTTT
TRBV4-1	TRBJ2-3	NA	NA	CASSQGELAGSDTQYF	TGCGCCAGCAGCCAAGGGGAATTGGCAGGGAGTGATACGCAGTATTTT
TRBV5-1	TRBJ2-2	NA	NA	CASSRGGTGDSGELFF	TGCGCCAGCAGCCGGGGAGGGACAGGAGATTCCGGGGAGCTGTTTTTT
TRBV3-1/TRBV3-2	TRBJ2-1	TRBD2	NA	CASSQVTSGFYNEQFF	TGTGCCAGCAGCCAGGTGACTAGCGGATTTTACAATGAGCAGTTCTTC
TRBV3-1/TRBV3-2	TRBJ1-1	NA	NA	CASSQAPGDPEAFF	TGTGCCAGCAGCCAGGCCCCGGGGGACCCTGAAGCTTTCTTT
TRBV15	TRBJ2-3	NA	NA	CATSAHTDTQYF	TGTGCCACCAGCGCCCACACAGATACGCAGTATTTT
TRBV19	TRBJ2-1	NA	once	CAATRDGYNEQFF	TGTGCCGCTACACGGGACGGCTACAATGAGCAGTTCTTC
TRBV24-1	TRBJ1-1	TRBD1	NA	CATSDSWGTDRGQAFF	TGTGCCACCAGTGATTCGTGGGGGACCGACAGGGGGCAAGCTTTCTTT
TRBV9	TRBJ1-6	TRBD1	NA	CASSVEDRGNSPLHF	TGTGCCAGCAGCGTAGAGGACAGGGGGAATTCACCCCTCCACTTT
TRBV7-3	TRBJ2-2	TRBD2	NA	CASSLLAGAGELFF	TGTGCCAGCAGCTTGCTAGCGGGAGCTGGGGAGCTGTTTTTT
TRBV9	TRBJ1-2	NA	once	CASSVGSGNSYTF	TGTGCCAGCAGCGTAGGTTCGGGGAATAGCTACACCTTC
TRBV9	TRBJ1-2	NA	NA	CASSVDADYGYTF	TGTGCCAGCAGCGTAGACGCAGACTATGGCTACACCTTC
TRBV7-9	TRBJ2-1	NA	once	CASSRDPGSYNEQFF	TGTGCCAGCAGCCGTGACCCCGGTTCCTACAATGAGCAGTTCTTC
TRBV2	TRBJ1-1	NA	NA	CASLWMRENTEAFF	TGTGCCAGCCTCTGGATGAGGGAGAACACTGAAGCTTTCTTT
TRBV13	TRBJ2-5	TRBD2	once	CASSSPRGAAQYF	TGTGCCAGCAGCTCCCCGCGGGGGGCCGCCCAGTACTTC
TRBV7-2	TRBJ2-1	TRBD2	NA	CASSPGTSGTSAAYNEQFF	TGTGCCAGCAGCCCCGGGACTAGCGGAACGTCCGCCGCCTACAATGAGCAGTTCTTC
TRBV7-2	TRBJ2-6	NA	NA	CASSFAGLASGANVLTF	TGTGCCAGCAGCTTTGCCGGACTCGCCTCTGGGGCCAACGTCCTGACTTTC
TRBV20-1	TRBJ2-7	NA	NA	CSASQGPVQYF	TGCAGTGCTAGTCAAGGCCCCGTGCAGTACTTC
TRBV9	TRBJ1-5	NA	NA	CASSQGSNQPQHF	TGTGCCAGCAGTCAAGGGAGCAATCAGCCCCAGCATTTT
TRBV5-1	TRBJ1-2	NA	NA	CASSLGQGNGYTF	TGCGCCAGCAGCTTGGGTCAGGGCAATGGCTACACCTTC
TRBV25-1	TRBJ2-2	NA	NA	CASSGRGRSGELFF	TGTGCCAGCAGTGGTCGTGGGCGTTCCGGGGAGCTGTTTTTT
TRBV6-4	TRBJ2-7	TRBD2	NA	CASSAFLLAGVYEQYF	TGTGCCAGCAGTGCCTTCCTTCTAGCGGGAGTCTACGAGCAGTACTTC
TRBV7-8	TRBJ1-2	NA	once	CASSRGMAWGYTF	TGTGCCAGCAGTCGTGGAATGGCCTGGGGCTACACCTTC
TRBV19	TRBJ2-2	NA	NA	CASSIRRGNGELFF	TGTGCCAGTAGTATACGGAGGGGCAACGGGGAGCTGTTTTTT
TRBV2	TRBJ1-1	NA	NA	CASSEAELLNTEAFF	TGTGCCAGCAGTGAAGCGGAACTTTTGAACACTGAAGCTTTCTTT
TRBV2	TRBJ1-1	NA	NA	CASSDKGMNTEAFF	TGTGCCAGCAGTGACAAAGGGATGAACACTGAAGCTTTCTTT
TRBV28	TRBJ1-1	NA	NA	CASSPSRITEAFF	TGTGCCAGCAGTCCATCGAGAATCACTGAAGCTTTCTTT
TRBV15	TRBJ2-1	NA	once	CATSSHVEESSYNEQFF	TGTGCCACCAGCAGCCACGTCGAAGAGAGCTCCTACAATGAGCAGTTCTTC
TRBV19	TRBJ1-5	NA	NA	CASSITQGGQPQHF	TGTGCCAGTAGTATCACTCAGGGTGGTCAGCCCCAGCATTTT
TRBV11-2	TRBJ2-2	NA	NA	CASSFIWGEAGELFF	TGTGCCAGCAGCTTTATCTGGGGGGAGGCCGGGGAGCTGTTTTTT
TRBV19	TRBJ2-1	NA	NA	CASSISRAGPYNEQFF	TGTGCCAGTAGTATAAGTAGGGCGGGACCTTACAATGAGCAGTTCTTC